The rows below give T cell receptor beta chains drawn from one sample of a study of T cell repertoires in cytomegalovirus infection. These receptors are not linked to any known antigen. A single record per CDR3 protein comes from TCRdb applying MiXCR to the reads. This sample yields about 310,000 distinct CDR3 sequences, of which 25% are seen a single time; less than 15% belongs to the top ten. This specimen consisted of cultured PBMCs, obtained from culture after CMV antigen stimulation. The receptors stem from a human donor in good health (CMV status not recorded). Some clones in this sample may be carry-over from other donors' samples. The CDR3 runs from the conserved cysteine through the conserved F or W. D genes are given only for firm matches. Some rows mark clone size as missing; the rest say once, few, many or name a class of expanded clone.

v_gene	d_gene	abundance	j_gene	CDR3nt	CDR3aa
TRBV30	TRBD2	few	TRBJ2-1	TGTGCCCGAGGGGCTTGGACTAGCGGATACAATGAGCAGTTCTTC	CARGAWTSGYNEQFF
TRBV11-2	TRBD1	-	TRBJ2-1	TGTGCCAGCAGCACAGGGGTGGAAGGTGAGCAGTTCTTC	CASSTGVEGEQFF
TRBV6-6	-	-	TRBJ2-7	TGTGCCAGCAGTGAGGTGGGACGGGACGGGAGGTACTTC	CASSEVGRDGRYF
TRBV20-1	-	-	TRBJ2-2	TGCAGTGCCCCTGACCCCCTACAGGGAACCGGGGAGCTGTTTTTT	CSAPDPLQGTGELFF
TRBV12-3/TRBV12-4	-	-	TRBJ1-2	TGTGCCAGCACCTTACAGGGACTCTATGGCTACACCTTC	CASTLQGLYGYTF
TRBV7-2	TRBD2	-	TRBJ2-5	TGTGCCAGCAGCCCCGGGACTACCCGTACGGAGACCCAGTACTTC	CASSPGTTRTETQYF
TRBV7-2	-	many	TRBJ1-2	TGTGCCAGCAGCCCCCATACAGGAAACTATGGCTACACCTTC	CASSPHTGNYGYTF
TRBV5-1	-	-	TRBJ1-1	TGCGCCAGCAGCTTGGATCCCGGGGGCGAAGGGGCTTTCTTT	CASSLDPGGEGAFF
TRBV11-3	-	few	TRBJ2-2	TGTGCCAGCAGCCCCTCGAACGGGGTGGACGGGGAGCTGTTTTTT	CASSPSNGVDGELFF
TRBV4-1	-	once	TRBJ2-1	TGCGCCAGCAGCCGCGGAACAGGGTACTCCTACAATGAGCAGTTCTTC	CASSRGTGYSYNEQFF
TRBV7-2	-	few	TRBJ2-3	TGTGCCAGCAGCTTAAAGCTGAGTTCAGATACGCAGTATTTT	CASSLKLSSDTQYF
TRBV11-3	TRBD2	-	TRBJ2-3	TGTGCCAGCAGCTTAGGGCTGGCGGGAGAGGCGGATACGCAGTATTTT	CASSLGLAGEADTQYF
TRBV9	TRBD1	-	TRBJ2-7	TGTGCCAGCAGCCTAGGGGTGACAGGGGAGTACTACGAGCAGTACTTC	CASSLGVTGEYYEQYF
TRBV18	-	-	TRBJ2-1	TGTGCCAGCTCACCTCGGTCCGTGTCAAATGAGCAGTTCTTC	CASSPRSVSNEQFF
TRBV7-3	TRBD2	-	TRBJ2-3	TGTGCCAGCAGCAGATTACGGCCGACTAGCGGGAGGGGCACAGATACGCAGTATTTT	CASSRLRPTSGRGTDTQYF
TRBV6-1	-	many	TRBJ2-5	TGTGCCAGCAGTTTCGGACAATATCAAGAGACCCAGTACTTC	CASSFGQYQETQYF
TRBV5-5	TRBD1	few	TRBJ1-6	TGTGCCAGCAGCTTGTGGGGACAGGATAATTCACCCCTCCACTTT	CASSLWGQDNSPLHF
TRBV6-5	-	many	TRBJ2-1	TGTGCCAGCAGTTCCCCGAGGGGCGCTGGATACAATGAGCAGTTCTTC	CASSSPRGAGYNEQFF
TRBV6-2/TRBV6-3	-	-	TRBJ2-3	TGTGCCAGCAGTTACGCAGGGAGGAGTGGAGATACGCAGTATTTT	CASSYAGRSGDTQYF
TRBV7-2	-	few	TRBJ1-2	TGTGCCAGCAGCTTAGCGTCATTAGAATATGGCTACACCTTC	CASSLASLEYGYTF
TRBV7-9	-	-	TRBJ2-7	TGTGCCAGCAGCTTAGCACTAGCCCAGCAGTACTTC	CASSLALAQQYF
TRBV7-6	-	many	TRBJ1-1	TGTGCCAGCAGCAGGGACATTGTAACACAGGTAGCTTTCTTT	CASSRDIVTQVAFF
TRBV7-3	TRBD2	few	TRBJ2-1	TGTGCCAGCAGCTTAGGGGCGGGAGGGCGGAATGAGCAGTTCTTC	CASSLGAGGRNEQFF
TRBV6-2/TRBV6-3	TRBD1	few	TRBJ1-4	TGTGCCAGCAAAACAGACAGGGATAATGAAAAACTGTTTTTT	CASKTDRDNEKLFF
TRBV7-8	TRBD2	few	TRBJ2-3	TGTGCCAGCAGCTTAACTAGCGGCATAGGGGCAGATACGCAGTATTTT	CASSLTSGIGADTQYF
TRBV7-9	TRBD2	-	TRBJ2-2	TGTGCCAGCAGTAAGCGGGAGTCGGTCACCGGGGAGCTGTTTTTT	CASSKRESVTGELFF
TRBV9	TRBD2	-	TRBJ2-2	TGTGCCAGCAGCGTAGTAGCGGGAGCCGGGGAGCTGTTTTTT	CASSVVAGAGELFF
TRBV11-1	-	many	TRBJ2-5	TGTGCCAGCAGCTCCGGACTACGAGGGAATACTTTCGGGGAGACCCAGTACTTC	CASSSGLRGNTFGETQYF
TRBV7-9	-	-	TRBJ2-5	TGTGCCAGCAGCACGCGGAGGCTAGTGACAGAGACCCAGTACTTC	CASSTRRLVTETQYF
TRBV27	-	-	TRBJ1-1	TGTGCCAGCAGTCAAACGTCCCTCGGGGGTGTGAACACTGAAGCTTTCTTT	CASSQTSLGGVNTEAFF
TRBV10-3	-	-	TRBJ1-3	TGTGCCATCAGTGAGGAGTTCAACTCTGGAAACACCATATATTTT	CAISEEFNSGNTIYF
TRBV7-9	TRBD2	-	TRBJ2-5	TGTGCCAGCAGCCCCCCGAGCGGGAGTGGGGAGACCCAGTACTTC	CASSPPSGSGETQYF
TRBV7-3	-	-	TRBJ2-1	TGTGCCAGCAGCTACGACCTCTTAAGCTATGAGCAGTTCTTC	CASSYDLLSYEQFF
TRBV6-2/TRBV6-3	-	-	TRBJ2-1	TGTGCCAGCAGTTACGTCCGGAGCGGCAATGAGCAGTTCTTC	CASSYVRSGNEQFF
TRBV18	TRBD1	-	TRBJ2-2	TGTGCCAGCTCACCACCGGGACAGGGTACCAACACCGGGGAGCTGTTTTTT	CASSPPGQGTNTGELFF
TRBV11-1	TRBD2	-	TRBJ2-1	TGTGCCAGCAGCTTAGCCCGGACTAGCGGTTACAATGAGCAGTTCTTC	CASSLARTSGYNEQFF
TRBV20-1	-	-	TRBJ2-5	TGCAGTGCTAGAGGGGACGGATATCAAGAGACCCAGTACTTC	CSARGDGYQETQYF
TRBV19	-	few	TRBJ2-3	TGTGCCAGTAGTGACGACCCTGCAGATACGCAGTATTTT	CASSDDPADTQYF
TRBV6-2/TRBV6-3	TRBD1	-	TRBJ1-1	TGTGCCAGCAGGAACGGGGACAGGGTTTGGATTACTGAAGCTTTCTTT	CASRNGDRVWITEAFF
TRBV11-2	TRBD2	-	TRBJ2-3	TGTGCCAGCAGCTCCTCAGCGGGAGGAGGTGATACGCAGTATTTT	CASSSSAGGGDTQYF
TRBV7-2	TRBD1	many	TRBJ1-2	TGTGCCAGCAGCCTCCCTCCGGGACAGCAGCGGGGCTACACCTTC	CASSLPPGQQRGYTF
TRBV27	-	few	TRBJ2-1	TGTGCCAGCAGTTTAAGTCTTCTTAGTGAGCAGTTCTTC	CASSLSLLSEQFF
TRBV29-1	TRBD2	few	TRBJ2-2	TGCAGCGTTGAAGAAACTAGCGGGAGCGTGGTCGGGGAGCTGTTTTTT	CSVEETSGSVVGELFF
TRBV28	TRBD1	few	TRBJ1-1	TGTGCCACCTTGACAGGGGGGAGTGAAGCTTTCTTT	CATLTGGSEAFF
TRBV7-2	-	few	TRBJ2-3	TGTGCCAGCAGCTTAGTTTCGGGGGCGACAGATACGCAGTATTTT	CASSLVSGATDTQYF
TRBV20-1	-	many	TRBJ1-1	TGCAGTGCCACCCAGGGAACCCTGAACACTGAAGCTTTCTTT	CSATQGTLNTEAFF
TRBV19	TRBD1	-	TRBJ1-5	TGTGCCAGTAGCAGGACAGGTAGCAATCAGCCCCAGCATTTT	CASSRTGSNQPQHF
TRBV4-1	TRBD1	few	TRBJ1-3	TGCGCCAGCAGCCAAGATCGGGGACAGGGCAGATCTGGAAACACCATATATTTT	CASSQDRGQGRSGNTIYF
TRBV6-1	-	-	TRBJ1-2	TGTGCCAGCAGTGAGGCACAGGGAGCTAACTATGGCTACACCTTC	CASSEAQGANYGYTF